The 14 T cell receptor beta chains given below trace back to one sample, sequenced in a study of blood T cell repertoires in COVID-19. Sequencing was performed with immunoSEQ multiplex PCR; in TCRdb, only in-frame clones are kept and a portion is missing. This sample yields 200,000 to 300,000 clones, of which around 89% are seen a single time; around 0.87% belongs to the top ten. Material for sequencing was PBMCs or T cells enriched from blood (not recorded which). The origin of the receptors is a man over 45 who had been exposed to COVID-19.

The chain employs TRBV5-1 and TRBJ2-2; tentatively, D is TRBD1 (5 bases). V was cut by 4 bases and J by 7 bases, with 17 bases left in between. This CDR3 spans 15 amino acids. CDR1 and CDR2 from the germline V gene are SGHRS and YFSETQ. For the CDR3, the DNA is TGCGCCAGCAGCCCTGGCGCAGGGCATGACGGGGAGCTGTTTTTT. Encoded protein: CASSPGAGHDGELFF.

The chain combines TRBV30 with TRBJ2-2, with 12 bases matching TRBD2. Looked up from germline, CDR1 is GTSNPN and CDR2 is SVGIG (reference sequence). The V gene end was trimmed by 4 bases and the J gene end by 8 bases; junction bases not matched to a gene: 5. The CDR3 is 14 residues long. The CDR3: CAWTPGTSGGELFF. CDR3 DNA sequence: TGTGCCTGGACTCCCGGGACTAGCGGGGGGGAGCTGTTTTTT. The full variable domain, rest sourced from reference TRBV30 and TRBJ2-2, is SQTIHQWPATLVQPVGSPLSLECTVEGTSNPNLYWYRQAAGRGLQLLFYSVGIGQISSEVPQNLSASRPQDRQFILSSKKLLLSDSGFYLCAWTPGTSGGELFFGEGSRLTVL.

This clone was seen a single time. The chain links TRBV5-1 to TRBJ1-2; TRBD1 aligns across 9 bases. The CDR3 runs 14 residues. Germline lookup yields CDR1 SGHRS and CDR2 YFSETQ. Germline trimming cut 4 bases from V and 4 bases from J; bases unmatched to any gene: 5. Here the CDR3 DNA reads TGCGCCAGCAGCCCTGGGACAGGGCTCTATGGCTACACCTTC. Translated, it gives CASSPGTGLYGYTF.

In this sample, this clone turned up once. V is TRBV7-9 and J is TRBJ1-1; 8 bases match TRBD1. The CDR3 is made up of 15 amino acids. Germline V gene lookup returns CDR1 SEHNR and CDR2 FQNEAQ (reference sequence). The trim removed 5 bases at V and 1 base at J, leaving 6 bases unmatched. The CDR3, as DNA: TGTGCCAGCAGCCCTGGACAGGGACCGAACACTGAAGCTTTCTTT. Translated, it gives CASSPGQGPNTEAFF.

V gene TRBV7-9 combines with J gene TRBJ1-1; 8 bases match TRBD1. Germline V gives CDR1 SEHNR, CDR2 FQNEAQ (reference sequence). This CDR3 spans 14 amino acids. Unmatched junction bases numbered 6, after V lost 4 bases and J lost 5 bases. The CDR3 region is CASSSGQGRTEAFF. The CDR3 DNA reads TGTGCCAGCAGCTCTGGACAGGGTAGGACTGAAGCTTTCTTT.

This clone was recorded only once. This chain joins TRBV5-4 and TRBJ2-7; possibly TRBD1 for D (6 bases). CDR1 SGHNT and CDR2 YYREEE come from the germline V gene (reference sequence). The CDR3 contains 16 residues. The V end was cut by 4 bases, the J end by 4 bases, with 21 bases between. CDR3 protein: CASSTGPRDTYYEQYF. The CDR3 DNA is TGTGCCAGCAGCACGGGGCCCCGGGACACTTATTACGAGCAGTACTTC.

The genes are TRBV3-1 (or the pseudogene TRBV3-2) and TRBJ2-5; D remains ambiguous. Germline V lookup: CDR1 LGHDT, CDR2 YNNKEL (reference sequence). Trimming took 1 base from V and 1 from J, leaving 7 bases between them. The CDR3 is made up of 14 amino acids. The CDR3 DNA reads as TGTGCCAGCAGCCAAGTTCACTCCCAAGAGACCCAGTACTTC. This gives the protein CASSQVHSQETQYF.

V and J are TRBV18 and TRBJ1-1; TRBD1 matches 9 bases. The trim removed 3 bases at V and 2 bases at J, leaving 4 bases unmatched. There are 15 residues in the CDR3. The germline gives CDR1 KGHSH, CDR2 LQKENI. The CDR3 is CASSPGTGFNTEAFF. CDR3 in DNA: TGTGCCAGCTCACCCGGGACAGGGTTTAACACTGAAGCTTTCTTT.

This chain links TRBV11-2 with TRBJ1-4; D uncertain. The CDR3 has 14 amino acids. V lost 8 bases, J lost 0 bases, and 10 bases lay in between. Per germline, CDR1 SGHAT and CDR2 FQNNGV. Written as DNA, the CDR3 is TGTGCCAGCGGAGCCACCGCAACTAATGAAAAACTGTTTTTT. Its translation: CASGATATNEKLFF.

V usage is TRBV5-6 and J usage is TRBJ1-6; D is ambiguous. Germline loops: CDR1 SGHDT, CDR2 YYEEEE. The germline V and J ends were trimmed by 3 bases and 3 bases, with 4 bases remaining between them. This CDR3 spans 13 amino acids. The CDR3 region is CASSSIYNSPLHF. The CDR3 nucleotides are TGTGCCAGCAGCTCTATCTATAATTCACCCCTCCACTTT.

V usage is TRBV28 and J usage is TRBJ2-1; possibly TRBD1 for D (6 bases). The V gene lost 4 bases and the J gene lost 8 bases, with 15 bases spanning the gap. Germline V gene sequence: CDR1 MDHEN, CDR2 SYDVKM. The CDR3 runs 14 residues. The CDR3 DNA sequence: TGTGCCAGCAGTTCCAGGGGCCCCCTTTATGAGCAGTTCTTC. It yields the protein CASSSRGPLYEQFF.

The sample holds one count of this clone. The chain is built from TRBV2 and TRBJ1-1; no reliable D call. In germline, CDR1 is SNHLY, CDR2 FYNNEI. This CDR3 has 13 residues. V was cut by 4 bases and J by 1 base, with 7 bases left in between. CDR3 region: CASSVSGNTEAFF. The CDR3 DNA reads TGTGCCAGCAGTGTCTCCGGGAACACTGAAGCTTTCTTT. The full variable domain, rest sourced from reference TRBV2 and TRBJ1-1, is EPEVTQTPSHQVTQMGQEVILRCVPISNHLYFYWYRQILGQKVEFLVSFYNNEISEKSEIFDDQFSVERPDGSNFTLKIRSTKLEDSAMYFCASSVSGNTEAFFGQGTRLTVV.

The V call is TRBV3-1 (or the pseudogene TRBV3-2), the J call TRBJ1-3; D ambiguous. With 0 bases removed from V and 4 bases from J, the gap between germline ends came to 13 bases. CDR3 length: 16 residues. Germline CDR1 is LGHDT and CDR2 is YNNKEL (reference sequence). CDR3 in DNA: TGTGCCAGCAGCCAAGATGTAGAGGGATCCGGAAACACCATATATTTT. Translating it yields CASSQDVEGSGNTIYF.

J is TRBJ2-1 and V is TRBV5-1; D unclear. In germline, CDR1 is SGHRS, CDR2 YFSETQ. The CDR3 has 13 amino acids. The ends were cut back, 2 bases at V and 8 bases at J, with 11 bases in the middle. The CDR3 region is CASSFGQVDEQFF. The CDR3 nucleotides read TGCGCCAGCAGCTTTGGGCAAGTGGATGAGCAGTTCTTC.